The sample holds many counts of the clone carrying this T cell receptor (beta chain). What it recognizes is unknown. This sample's TCRbeta library carried unique molecular identifier barcodes. MiXCR was run by TCRdb on the PCR reads, yielding one entry per CDR3 protein. The sample has over 200,000 distinct CDR3 sequences; around a sixth are singletons. The data were obtained in a study of T-cell reconstitution after alpha-beta-depleted transplantation in children. General observations from the study: Newly made T cells mostly supplied T-cell counts and diversity one year after transplant. About two months after transplant, alpha-beta T cells reportedly came from several hundred expanded graft clones.

Germline V gene data show CDR1 as DFQATT and CDR2 as SNEGSKA (reference sequence). The CDR3 is 13 residues long. The source of this sequence is a male patient between 2 and 15 years old who had a stem cell transplant for acute lymphoblastic leukemia, so the T cells may come from the graft donor. This sequence joins TRBV20-1 and TRBJ2-3; D is undetermined. The material sequenced was PBMCs, mostly from graft donor cells, taken 360 days after TCRalphabeta/CD19-depleted stem cell transplant. Written as DNA, the CDR3 is TGCAGCGCCAAGCCTCAGAGAATGTATACGCAGTATTTT. Translated: CSAKPQRMYTQYF.